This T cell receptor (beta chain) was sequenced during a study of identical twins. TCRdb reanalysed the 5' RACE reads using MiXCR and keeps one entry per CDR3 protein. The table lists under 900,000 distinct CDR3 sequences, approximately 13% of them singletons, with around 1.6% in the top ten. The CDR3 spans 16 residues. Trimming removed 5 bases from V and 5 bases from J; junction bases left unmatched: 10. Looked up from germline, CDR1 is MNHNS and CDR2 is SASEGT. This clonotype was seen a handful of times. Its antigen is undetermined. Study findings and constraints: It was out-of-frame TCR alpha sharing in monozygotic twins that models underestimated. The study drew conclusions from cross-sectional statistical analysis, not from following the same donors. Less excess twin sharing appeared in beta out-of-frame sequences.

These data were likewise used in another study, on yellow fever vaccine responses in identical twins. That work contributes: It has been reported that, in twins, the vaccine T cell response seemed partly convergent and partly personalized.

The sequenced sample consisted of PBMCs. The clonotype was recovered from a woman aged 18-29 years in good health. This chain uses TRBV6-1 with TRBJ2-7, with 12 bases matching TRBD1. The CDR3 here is CASSPGTGGRSHEQYF. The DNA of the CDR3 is TGTGCCAGCAGTCCCGGGACAGGGGGCCGGTCTCACGAGCAGTACTTC.